Sequencing of this T cell receptor (beta chain) was carried out in a study of T cell responses to AZD1222 COVID-19 vaccine (dated by TCRdb to the early 2020s). Turning to the overall study: A total of about 240 trial participants underwent TCR sequencing, of whom some 210 received two doses of AZD1222 and around 25 received two doses of the MenACWY control vaccine. Enrollment into the trials was organized by age into subgroups of 18-55, 56-69 and 70-plus years, and those subgroups contained about 150, 27 and 61 TCR-sequenced participants, respectively.

Comments on this clone: Its antigen is currently not known. Base qualities are not at hand, and no much larger clone is one base apart.

The time point label on this specimen signifies: about 28 days (+/-7) after the second vaccine dose. The treatment or condition label here, explained by the study, means: meningococcal conjugate vaccine given as trial control. Samples from vaccinated people were obtained from the UK trials COV001 and COV002, which included a single-blind randomized controlled phase 2/3 trial of AZD1222 (ChAdOx1 nCoV-19) in healthy adults. Trial participant PBMC samples were collected at day 0 and day 28 after the second dose for TCRbeta chain sequencing. V ends up 4 bases short and J 2 bases short, with an unmatched junction base count of 0. CDR1 SQVTM and CDR2 ANQGSEA were looked up in the germline V gene. Reading from cysteine to phenylalanine, the CDR3 counts 12 amino acids. Only CDR3 DNA remains: 36 bases, in frame from the first base. The CDR3 regions of human TCRbeta chains were subjected to immunosequencing. Per the authors' processing: TCRs in the repertoires were matched against a reference library of SARS-CoV-2-specific TCRs that had been generated with the MIRA antigen-specificity platform. Breadth meant the fraction of unique TCRs that were SARS-CoV-2-associated, whereas depth meant the fraction of total T cells that were SARS-CoV-2-associated. Using the MIRA data, each spike-specific TCR was assigned both to the spike region to which the TCR was reactive and to a CD4 or CD8 class. Log10-transformed breadth and depth values were compared by one-way ANOVA with Sidak's multiple comparisons tests. In its TCRdb copy, this immuneACCESS table keeps in-frame sequences only and misses some clones. Where compared with another copy, unresolved V genes explain less than half of these, and the others have no known cause. V, J and clone size derive from that table, while D and trimming were established from the DNA sequence. The sample table lists about 180,000 clones, about nine tenths of them with a count of one. The top ten constitute around 4.5% of the sample.

What the study reported, not specific to this receptor: Epitopes outside the regions mutated in the B.1.351 and B.1.1.7 variants were reportedly recognized by nearly half of the unique spike-specific TCRs. Participants were mostly white British, with more females than males. The authors suggested clonal diversity may have been underestimated. Vaccine-associated CD4 TCRs spanned the whole spike protein, with dominant responses in regions 160-218 and 743-854. After two AZD1222 doses, spike-specific TCR breadth and depth were significantly higher than at day 0 and than in MenACWY recipients. Conclusions about previously exposed vaccinees were limited because only a handful of AZD1222 recipients were SARS-CoV-2 seropositive at baseline. Because no samples from the day 14 peak response were available, repertoires could be characterized only after the peak T cell response. The 56-69-year group was small, and its depth increase did not reach significance, likely because of low power.

The TCR was taken from an adult who received the MenACWY meningococcal vaccine as a control. The rearranged segments are TRBV29-1 and TRBJ2-7; 9 nucleotides in the junction match TRBD1. The specimen was peripheral blood, collected 28 days after the second dose of the MenACWY control vaccine. The CDR3 protein is CSVGDRAYEQYF. The DNA sequence follows: TGCAGCGTTGGGGACAGGGCCTACGAGCAGTACTTC.